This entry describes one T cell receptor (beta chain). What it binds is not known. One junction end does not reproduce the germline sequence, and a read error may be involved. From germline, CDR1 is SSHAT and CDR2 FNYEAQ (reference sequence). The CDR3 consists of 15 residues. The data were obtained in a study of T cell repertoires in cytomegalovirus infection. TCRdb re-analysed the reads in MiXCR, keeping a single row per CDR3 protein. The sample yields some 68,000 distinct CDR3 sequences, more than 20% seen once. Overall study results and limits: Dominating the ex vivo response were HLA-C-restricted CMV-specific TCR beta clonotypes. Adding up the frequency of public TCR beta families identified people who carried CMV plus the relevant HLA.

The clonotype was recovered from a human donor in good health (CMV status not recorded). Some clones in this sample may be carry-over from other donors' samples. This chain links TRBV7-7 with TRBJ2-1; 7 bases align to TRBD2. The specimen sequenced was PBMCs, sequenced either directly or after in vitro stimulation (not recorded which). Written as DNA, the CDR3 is TGTGCTAGCAGCTTAAATCGGGAGGTATACAATGAGCAGTTCTTC. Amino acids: CASSLNREVYNEQFF.